This record looks at one T cell receptor beta chain sequence and its context. Antigen specificity is unknown. TCRdb processed the 5' RACE reads anew with MiXCR; each CDR3 protein has one entry. The sample lists over 25,000 distinct CDR3 sequences; 20% to 30% were seen once. Study observations and caveats: In terms of TCR gene usage, tumor memory CD4+ T cells clustered together with blood and lymph node memory CD4+ cells, as well as with lymph node naive CD4+ cells. Tumor Treg TCRs overlapped most with tumor naive CD4+ cells.

This CDR3 has 14 residues. V lost 2 bases to trimming and J lost 7 bases, with 9 bases between them. CDR1 is MNHNS, CDR2 SASEGT, per germline. Sequencing was done on a sample of naive CD4+ T cells sorted from a lymph node. The sample's subset: naive CD4+ T cells, CD4+CD45RA+CD25-. The clonotype was recovered from a female donor with breast cancer. J is TRBJ1-6 and V is TRBV6-1, with D possibly being TRBD1 (5 bases). CDR3 in amino acids: CASSEWGGNSPLHF. CDR3 nucleotides: TGTGCCAGCAGTGAATGGGGGGGGAATTCACCCCTCCACTTT.